The 31 T cell receptor beta chains below come from one sample, sequenced in a study of vaccination effects on CD4 cells after COVID-19. In the ViraFEST assay, antigen-specific CD4+ clonotypes were identified by expansion after peptide-pool stimulation. Culture lasted around eleven days before CD4+ T cell isolation. As their vaccination, participants received two doses of either BNT162b2 or mRNA-1273. Sequencing used immunoSEQ multiplex PCR; TCRdb keeps in-frame clones, though not all of them. The table includes under 80,000 clones, around 73% detected once. Their recognized antigens are unknown. The starting material was CD4+ T cells from PBMCs cultured with HCoV-229E spike peptides, obtained after COVID-19 vaccination. Receptor source: a human donor who received a COVID-19 vaccine.

This clone has only a few counts. The chain uses TRBV5-1 and TRBJ2-3; the match to TRBD1 covers 7 bases. V was pared by 7 bases and J by 0 bases, with 5 bases of the junction left unmatched. CDR1 SGHRS and CDR2 YFSETQ come from the germline V gene. CDR3 size: 14 residues. The CDR3 sequence is CASRDRASTDTQYF. The DNA for the CDR3 is TGCGCCAGCCGGGACAGAGCTAGCACAGATACGCAGTATTTT.

The V and J genes are TRBV7-9 and TRBJ1-2; no clear D. V was pared by 2 bases and J by 4 bases, with 8 bases between. Germline CDR1 and CDR2: SEHNR and FQNEAQ (reference sequence). The CDR3 runs 13 residues. The CDR3 reads CASSLWESYGYTF. The CDR3 DNA reads as TGTGCCAGCAGCTTATGGGAATCCTATGGCTACACCTTC.

The chain couples TRBV19 to TRBJ2-2; 7 bases align to TRBD2. CDR3 length: 14 residues. The trim removed 5 bases at V and 3 bases at J, leaving 3 bases unmatched. From germline, CDR1 is LNHDA and CDR2 SQIVND (reference sequence). In DNA form, the CDR3 reads TGTGCCAGTAGTCGGGACTATTACACCGGGGAGCTGTTTTTT. Translation: CASSRDYYTGELFF.

The chain links TRBV24-1 to TRBJ2-5; possibly TRBD1 or TRBD2 for D (6 bases each). V lost 9 bases and J 1 base, leaving 14 bases between the germline ends. The CDR3 spans 14 residues. Germline CDR1 KGHDR, CDR2 SFDVKD. The CDR3 DNA reads as TGTGCCACCGGGGGGACGGGGGCCCAAGAGACCCAGTACTTC. Its protein product is CATGGTGAQETQYF.

The rearrangement joins TRBV10-2 to TRBJ2-3; D may be TRBD1 (6 bases). The V end lost 6 bases, the J end lost 5 bases, and 9 bases lay between the germline ends. This CDR3 contains 12 residues. Germline CDR1 WSHSY, CDR2 SAAADI. CDR3 in DNA: TGCGCCAGCAGCACAGGGTTAGATACGCAGTATTTT. Translation gives CASSTGLDTQYF.

The chain has TRBV5-8 and TRBJ2-7; D not certain. The germline V and J ends were trimmed by 5 bases and 0 bases, with 12 bases remaining between them. Germline CDR1 reads SGHTS; CDR2 reads YDEGEE. This CDR3 is built from 14 residues. Here the CDR3 reads CASRTHLSSYEQYV. CDR3 nucleotides: TGTGCCAGCAGGACTCACCTCAGCTCCTACGAGCAGTACGTC.

This rearrangement joins TRBV29-1 to TRBJ2-2; D uncertain. The V end lost 4 bases, the J end lost 6 bases, and 12 bases lay between the germline ends. The CDR3 has 13 residues. The V gene's germline CDR1 is SQVTM and CDR2 ANQGSEA. CDR3 loop: CSVAPSVSGELFF. As DNA, the CDR3 is TGCAGCGTTGCCCCATCGGTCTCCGGGGAGCTGTTTTTT.

This chain links TRBV9 with TRBJ2-3; a weak D match, TRBD2 (5 bases). The length of the CDR3 is 12 residues. Germline-derived CDR1 and CDR2 are SGDLS and YYNGEE. V lost 4 bases to trimming and J lost 4 bases, with 7 bases between them. The CDR3 is CASSSGSDTQYF. In DNA form, the CDR3 reads TGTGCCAGCAGCAGCGGCTCAGATACGCAGTATTTT. Full variable domain (missing parts from reference TRBV9 and TRBJ2-3): DSGVTQTPKHLITATGQRVTLRCSPRSGDLSVYWYQQSLDQGLQFLIQYYNGEERAKGNILERFSAQQFPDLHSELNLSSLELGDSALYFCASSSGSDTQYFGPGTRLTVL.

This clone was seen once. V and J are TRBV5-1 and TRBJ2-3; D not resolved. The germline V gene encodes CDR1 SGHRS and CDR2 YFSETQ. V shed 1 base and J shed 2 bases, with 8 bases lying between them. The CDR3 extends over 14 amino acids. The CDR3 sequence is CASSLTSLTDTQYF. CDR3 bases: TGCGCCAGCAGCTTGACATCCCTCACAGATACGCAGTATTTT.

V usage is TRBV12-5 and J usage is TRBJ2-7; TRBD1 matches 11 bases. This CDR3 is 14 amino acids long. With 5 bases clipped from V and 7 bases from J, the junction kept 7 bases outside the gene matches. The V gene's germline CDR1 is LGHNT and CDR2 FRNRAP. CDR3 DNA: TGTGCTAGTGGTGCCGGACAGGGGGCAGGGGAGCAGTACGTC. This encodes CASGAGQGAGEQYV.

This clone was seen once. V and J are TRBV7-8 and TRBJ2-5; possible D gene TRBD2, 5 bases. Trimming left V 5 bases short and J 4 bases short, with 14 bases between. CDR1 and CDR2 (germline): SGHVS, FQNEAQ. This CDR3 region has 14 residues. The CDR3 spells CASSTRDWGETQYF. CDR3 sequence (DNA): TGTGCCAGCAGCACGAGGGATTGGGGAGAGACCCAGTACTTC. Drawing the rest from reference TRBV7-8 and TRBJ2-5, the complete variable domain is GAGVSQSPRYKVAKRGQDVALRCDPISGHVSLFWYQQALGQGPEFLTYFQNEAQLDKSGLPSDRFFAERPEGSVSTLKIQRTQQEDSAVYLCASSTRDWGETQYFGPGTRLLVL.

This clone was detected only once. The rearrangement joins TRBV7-2 to TRBJ1-3; D is possibly TRBD1 (6 bases). The CDR3 extends over 14 amino acids. V lost 5 bases, J lost 1 base, and 9 bases lay in between. Germline CDR1 and CDR2: SGHTA and FQGNSA. DNA of the CDR3: TGTGCCAGCAGCCTACAGGGTTCTGGAAACACCATATATTTT. Residues: CASSLQGSGNTIYF.

The chain joins TRBV19 to TRBJ1-5, with TRBD1 identical over 7 bases. Germline CDR1 LNHDA, CDR2 SQIVND (reference sequence). Trimming took 7 bases from V and 0 from J; bases not matched to a gene: 21. CDR3 length: 20 amino acids. CDR3 protein: CASTNLVRDSLPYSNQPQHF. The CDR3, as DNA: TGTGCCAGTACAAACCTCGTCCGGGACAGCCTGCCCTATAGCAATCAGCCCCAGCATTTT.

This clone occurred once. The chain employs TRBV7-9 and TRBJ1-2; D remains unclear. The CDR3 length is 13 residues. The germline V and J ends were trimmed by 5 bases and 8 bases, with 15 bases remaining between them. Germline lookup yields CDR1 SEHNR and CDR2 FQNEAQ (reference sequence). The DNA of the CDR3 is TGTGCCAGCAGCCCCCGGTGGGTGGGCGGCTACACCTTC. This encodes CASSPRWVGGYTF.

V and J are TRBV5-5 and TRBJ2-5; D possibly corresponds to TRBD2 (6 bases). Germline values: CDR1 SGHKS, CDR2 YYEKEE (reference sequence). The CDR3 contains 15 residues. Trimming took 4 bases from V and 1 from J, leaving 14 bases between them. CDR3 nucleotide sequence: TGTGCCAGCAGCCGGAAGGTGGGGGGCCAAGAGACCCAGTACTTC. Its protein is CASSRKVGGQETQYF.

J is TRBJ2-2 and V is TRBV6-5; no clear D gene. The CDR3 consists of 13 residues. The V end lost 4 bases, the J end lost 4 bases, and 7 bases lay between the germline ends. Germline V gives CDR1 MNHEY, CDR2 SVGAGI. CDR3 sequence reads: CASSWLGTGELFF. The CDR3 coding sequence is TGTGCCAGCAGTTGGTTGGGCACCGGGGAGCTGTTTTTT.

The gene calls are TRBV5-1 and TRBJ1-4, with TRBD1 identical over 7 bases. Germline V gene lookup returns CDR1 SGHRS and CDR2 YFSETQ. The CDR3 loop spans 16 amino acids. V was pared by 4 bases and J by 3 bases, with 9 bases of the junction left unmatched. The CDR3 loop is CASSSRPGTANEKLFF. The CDR3, as DNA: TGCGCCAGCAGCAGCCGCCCGGGGACAGCTAATGAAAAACTGTTTTTT. The variable domain in full, completed from reference TRBV5-1 and TRBJ1-4, reads KAGVTQTPRYLIKTRGQQVTLSCSPISGHRSVSWYQQTPGQGLQFLFEYFSETQRNKGNFPGRFSGRQFSNSRSEMNVSTLELGDSALYLCASSSRPGTANEKLFFGSGTQLSVL.

The gene calls are TRBV19 and TRBJ2-5; D unresolved. The CDR3 runs 16 residues. Germline CDR1 reads LNHDA; CDR2 reads SQIVND (reference sequence). V lost 5 bases, J lost 5 bases, and 21 bases lay in between. The CDR3 DNA reads as TGTGCCAGTAGTGGGCCGAACAGAGTGATGGGGGAGACCCAGTACTTC. Translated: CASSGPNRVMGETQYF.

This chain connects TRBV6-4 to TRBJ1-3, with D uncertain. The germline gives CDR1 MRHNA, CDR2 SNTAGT. The CDR3 has 13 residues. Trimming took off 8 bases at V and 4 bases at J, with 12 bases between the two ends. CDR3 sequence: CASLPYTGNTIYF. CDR3 bases: TGTGCCAGCCTCCCGTATACCGGAAACACCATATATTTT.

This chain joins TRBV5-4 and TRBJ2-3; 8 positions match TRBD2. With 4 bases clipped from V and 3 bases from J, the junction kept 10 bases outside the gene matches. CDR1 and CDR2 from the germline V gene are SGHNT and YYREEE (reference sequence). There are 16 residues in the CDR3. In nucleotides, the CDR3 is TGTGCCAGCAGCATACCGCTAACGGGGGGGACAGATACGCAGTATTTT. It translates to CASSIPLTGGTDTQYF.

In its sample, this clone ranks as medium-sized. V usage is TRBV6-6 and J usage is TRBJ2-7; D is possibly TRBD1 (6 bases). Germline lookup yields CDR1 MNHNY and CDR2 SVGAGI (reference sequence). The V gene lost 5 bases and the J gene lost 2 bases, with 10 bases spanning the gap. The CDR3 consists of 13 residues. DNA of the CDR3: TGTGCCAGCAGTATAGGGGGAACCTACGAGCAGTACGTC. Translation gives CASSIGGTYEQYV.

CDR3: CASSPRGRAYSGNTIYF. The CDR3 DNA follows: TGTGCCAGCAGCCCTCGGGGACGGGCCTACTCTGGAAACACCATATATTTT. The J gene is TRBJ1-3, the V gene TRBV6-2 or TRBV6-3; perhaps TRBD1 as D (5 bases). Germline CDR1 is MNHEY and CDR2 is SVGEGT. CDR3 size: 17 residues. Trimming removed 6 bases at V and 0 bases at J, with 18 bases between.

A single count supports this clone. The chain is built from TRBV11-3 and TRBJ2-5; D not resolved. From germline, CDR1 is SGHNT and CDR2 YENEEA. This CDR3 has 11 residues. Trimming removed 6 bases at V and 1 base at J, with 3 bases between. Written as DNA, the CDR3 is TGTGCCAGCAGTTTCCAAGAGACCCAGTACTTC. It yields the protein CASSFQETQYF.

The gene calls are TRBV5-6 and TRBJ2-7; 8 bases line up with TRBD1. The CDR3 has 13 amino acids. The germline gives CDR1 SGHDT, CDR2 YYEEEE. The trim removed 5 bases at V and 6 bases at J, leaving 7 bases unmatched. As DNA, the CDR3 is TGTGCCAGCAGGCTGACAGGGGTTGGCGAGCAGTACGTC. Residues: CASRLTGVGEQYV.

This sequence joins TRBV11-2 and TRBJ1-2; the match to TRBD1 covers 7 bases. Germline-derived CDR1 and CDR2 are SGHAT and FQNNGV. The CDR3 is made up of 14 amino acids. The V segment lost 2 bases and the J segment 4 bases; nucleotides outside the gene matches: 4. The CDR3 nucleotides read TGTGCCAGCAGCTTAAGGACAGGACCCTATGGCTACACCTTC. This codes for CASSLRTGPYGYTF.

The V gene is TRBV5-1, the J gene TRBJ1-1, with D possibly being TRBD1 (5 bases). The CDR3 runs 15 residues. From germline, CDR1 is SGHRS and CDR2 YFSETQ. Trimming shortened V by 4 bases and J by 0 bases, and 13 bases separated the two germline ends. CDR3 DNA: TGCGCCAGCAGCAACCCAGGGATTATGAACACTGAAGCTTTCTTT. This sequence encodes CASSNPGIMNTEAFF.

This clone was counted a few times. CDR3 amino acids: CASSLARGQDYGYTF. The CDR3 DNA is TGCGCCAGCAGCTTGGCCAGGGGGCAAGACTATGGCTACACCTTC. This chain links TRBV5-1 with TRBJ1-2, with 8 bases identical to TRBD1. Germline-derived CDR1 and CDR2 are SGHRS and YFSETQ. The CDR3 extends over 15 amino acids. After removal of 0 bases from V and 3 bases from J, the junction contained 4 bases not matched to a gene.

The rearrangement links TRBV11-2 to TRBJ1-1; 11 bases map to TRBD1. The germline gives CDR1 SGHAT, CDR2 FQNNGV. The length of the CDR3 is 16 residues. V trimming: 2 bases; J trimming: 4 bases; junction bases outside the gene matches: 6. This chain's CDR3 is CASSLNFGTGGTEAFF. Here the CDR3 DNA reads TGTGCCAGCAGCTTAAACTTCGGGACAGGGGGCACTGAAGCTTTCTTT.

The gene calls are TRBV9 and TRBJ2-1, with 10 bases that match TRBD2. The CDR3 has 17 residues. Unmatched junction bases numbered 14, after V lost 4 bases and J lost 7 bases. CDR1 is SGDLS, CDR2 YYNGEE, per germline. CDR3 residues: CASSPRGAGGPVNEQFF. CDR3 bases: TGTGCCAGCAGCCCACGAGGAGCGGGGGGGCCGGTGAATGAGCAGTTCTTC.

The V and J genes are TRBV24-1 and TRBJ1-2; 10 bases agree with TRBD1. This CDR3 has 15 residues. V was clipped by 3 bases and J by 3 bases; unmatched bases: 3. CDR1 and CDR2 from the germline V gene are KGHDR and SFDVKD. In DNA, the CDR3 is TGTGCCACCAGTGATCCTGGACAGGGGGACTATGGCTACACCTTC. Protein product: CATSDPGQGDYGYTF.

This rearrangement joins TRBV3-1 (or the pseudogene TRBV3-2) to TRBJ2-5, with D perhaps matching TRBD1 (5 bases). The length of the CDR3 is 12 residues. Trimming stripped 0 bases from V and 12 bases from J, with 11 bases between. Germline V gene sequence: CDR1 LGHDT, CDR2 YNNKEL (reference sequence). CDR3 in amino acids: CASSQDRQGEYF. CDR3 nucleotides: TGTGCCAGCAGCCAAGATCGCCAGGGCGAGTACTTC.